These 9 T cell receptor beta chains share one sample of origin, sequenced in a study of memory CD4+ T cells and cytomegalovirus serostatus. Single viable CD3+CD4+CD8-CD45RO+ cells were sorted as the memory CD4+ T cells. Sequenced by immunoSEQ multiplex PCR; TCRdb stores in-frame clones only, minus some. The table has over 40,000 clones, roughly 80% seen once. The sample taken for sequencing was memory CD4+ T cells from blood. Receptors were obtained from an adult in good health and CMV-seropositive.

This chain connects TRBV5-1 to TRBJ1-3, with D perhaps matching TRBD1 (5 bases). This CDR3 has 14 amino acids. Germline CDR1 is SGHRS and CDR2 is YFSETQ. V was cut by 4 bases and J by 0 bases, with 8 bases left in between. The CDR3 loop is CASSVQGSGNTIYF. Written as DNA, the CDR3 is TGCGCCAGCAGCGTCCAGGGCTCTGGAAACACCATATATTTT.

CDR3 nucleotides: TGTGCCAGCAGCCCCGGCGTCGGCACTGAAGCTTTCTTT. Residues: CASSPGVGTEAFF. The V gene is TRBV7-2, the J gene TRBJ1-1; no clear D gene. V gave up 5 bases and J gave up 4 bases, with 11 bases separating them. The CDR3 sequence is 13 residues long. Germline CDR1 SGHTA, CDR2 FQGNSA.

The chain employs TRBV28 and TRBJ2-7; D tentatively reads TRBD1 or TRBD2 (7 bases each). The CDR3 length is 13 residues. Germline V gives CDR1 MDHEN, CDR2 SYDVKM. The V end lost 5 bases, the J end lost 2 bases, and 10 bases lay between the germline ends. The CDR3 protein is CASSQGGAYEQYF. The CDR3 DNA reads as TGTGCCAGCAGTCAGGGGGGGGCCTACGAGCAGTACTTC.

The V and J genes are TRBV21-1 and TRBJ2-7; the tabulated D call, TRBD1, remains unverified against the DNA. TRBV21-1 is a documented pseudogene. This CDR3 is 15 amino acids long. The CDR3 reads CASSKDNTGVREQYF. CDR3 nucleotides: TGTGCCAGCAGCAAAGACAATACAGGGGTCAGGGAGCAGTACTTC.

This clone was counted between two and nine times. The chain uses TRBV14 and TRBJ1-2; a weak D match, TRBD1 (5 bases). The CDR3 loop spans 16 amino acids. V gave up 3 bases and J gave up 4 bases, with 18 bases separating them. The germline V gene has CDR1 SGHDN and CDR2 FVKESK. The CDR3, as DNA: TGTGCCAGCAGCCATCGGGACCCTACAGCTCCCTATGGCTACACCTTC. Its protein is CASSHRDPTAPYGYTF.

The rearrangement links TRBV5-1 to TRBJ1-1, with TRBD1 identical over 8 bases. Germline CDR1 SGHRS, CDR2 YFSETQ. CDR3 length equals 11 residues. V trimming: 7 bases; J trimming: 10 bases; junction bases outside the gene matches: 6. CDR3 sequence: CASRDRSGAFF. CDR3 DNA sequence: TGCGCCAGCCGGGACAGGAGTGGAGCTTTCTTT.

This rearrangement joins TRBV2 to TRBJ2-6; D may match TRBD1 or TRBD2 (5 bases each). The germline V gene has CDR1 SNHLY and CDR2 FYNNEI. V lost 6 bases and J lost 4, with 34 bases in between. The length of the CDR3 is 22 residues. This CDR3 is CASRTIRGRSPQSPSGANVLTF. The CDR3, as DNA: TGTGCCAGCAGGACGATTAGGGGACGGAGTCCTCAGAGTCCCTCAGGGGCCAACGTCCTGACTTTC.

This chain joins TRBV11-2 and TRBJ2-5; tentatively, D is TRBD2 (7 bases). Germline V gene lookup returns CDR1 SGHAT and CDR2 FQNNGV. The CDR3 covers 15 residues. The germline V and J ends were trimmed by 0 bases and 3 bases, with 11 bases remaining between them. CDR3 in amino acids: CASSLDGGGEETQYF. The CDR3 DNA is TGTGCCAGCAGCTTAGATGGAGGGGGGGAAGAGACCCAGTACTTC.

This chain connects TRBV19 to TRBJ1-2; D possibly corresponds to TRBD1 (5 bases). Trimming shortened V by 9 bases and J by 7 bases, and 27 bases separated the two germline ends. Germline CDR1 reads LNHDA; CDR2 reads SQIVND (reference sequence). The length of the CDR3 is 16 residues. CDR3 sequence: CASTIDGTRWILGYTF. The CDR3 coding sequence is TGTGCCAGCACGATAGACGGGACCAGGTGGATTCTTGGCTACACCTTC.